A single sample is the source of the 2 T cell receptor beta chains below, sequenced in a study of beta chain features in type 1 diabetes (dated by TCRdb to 2017 to 2018). The library was generated by the immunoSEQ multiplex PCR assay. The entire isolated RNA was reverse transcribed using the High Capacity cDNA Reverse Transcription Kit, and thus expressed TCRB transcripts were sequenced. TCRdb limited this immuneACCESS table to in-frame rearrangements with V and J called. A share of clones is missing; checked studies link under half to unresolved V genes, and the rest is unexplained. Counted in this sample were about 320,000 clones; about 14% of them appeared once. Over 5% of the sample is in the top ten clones. What was sequenced was central memory CD4+ T cells from blood. These receptors all come from a man aged 30-40 years in good health.

This chain links TRBV9 with TRBJ2-5; possible D gene TRBD2, 6 bases. The V gene's germline CDR1 is SGDLS and CDR2 YYNGEE. The CDR3 is 14 amino acids. V was cut by 4 bases and J by 5 bases, with 15 bases left in between. The CDR3 sequence: CASSLDAGRETQYF. CDR3 nucleotides: TGTGCCAGCAGCCTAGATGCGGGACGGGAGACCCAGTACTTC.

The chain recombines TRBV27 with TRBJ2-1; 7 bases fit TRBD1. Germline assignment: CDR1 MNHEY and CDR2 SMNVEV (reference sequence). The CDR3 sequence is 14 residues long. J gave up 0 bases and V 8 bases, and 4 bases lay outside the gene matches. The CDR3 region has the DNA TGTGCCAGCGCCAGACAGGGCTCCTACAATGAGCAGTTCTTC. This codes for CASARQGSYNEQFF.